This T cell receptor (beta chain) was identified during a study of tumor-infiltrating lymphocytes in primary liver carcinoma. Study-level information: Ranging in age from 30 to 69 years, the patients were men and women.

Without any cell sorting, about 20-31 mg of bulk tissue yielded co-extracted RNA and DNA. The cohort consisted of patients whose primary liver carcinoma was surgically resected. Per tumor, sampling covered five separate regions. Remarks on this clonotype: This is likely a read error, given that the CDR3 carries no conserved phenylalanine or tryptophan at its end.

A primer in the constant region served to generate TCR beta cDNA from 450 to 600 ng of total RNA. Slightly modified ARM-PCR served as the procedure for the TCR beta libraries. These libraries came from three rounds of nested multiplex PCR. TCRdb re-called the multiplex PCR reads with MiXCR, one entry per CDR3 protein. This sample has approximately 120,000 distinct CDR3 sequences; 55% to 75% occur once, and the top ten carry 7.5% to 8.5%. The receptor comes from an older woman with primary liver carcinoma and hepatitis B virus infection. Input material: liver tumor tissue from sampling region 3. The subset is: tumor region T3, left-lateral pole.

This CDR3 reads CASSLGIAGTYNEQFL. The CDR3 DNA is TGTGCCAGCAGCTTAGGCATTGCGGGCACCTACAATGAGCAGTTCCTC. V gene TRBV11-3 combines with J gene TRBJ2-1; TRBD2 is a possible D gene (5 bases). This CDR3 spans 16 amino acids. The V gene lost 1 base and the J gene lost 2 bases, with 12 bases spanning the gap. CDR1 is SGHNT, CDR2 YENEEA, per germline.